Listed below are T cell receptor beta chains from one sample, sequenced in a study of regulatory T cells in long-lasting Graves disease. TCRdb processed the multiplex PCR reads anew with MiXCR; each CDR3 protein has one entry. The data hold under 250,000 distinct CDR3 sequences, with around 21% observed a single time. Material: peripheral blood mononuclear cells (PBMCs), obtained at new diagnosis, from a patient treated with antithyroid drugs. These receptor sequences come from a female donor with Graves disease. CDR3s include the opening cysteine and the closing phenylalanine or tryptophan. The order of the fields is V gene, clone size, J gene, CDR3 protein. Clone size appears in some rows only: once, few, many, or a class for an expanded clone.

>TRBV10-3|many|TRBJ1-2
CAISESGQGLSFGGYTF
>TRBV7-9|many|TRBJ2-4
CASSVAKNIQYF
>TRBV30|many|TRBJ2-7
CAWSEGLADHEQYF
>TRBV5-6|few|TRBJ2-3
CASSLTGQGGFTDTQYF
>TRBV6-2/TRBV6-3|many|TRBJ2-3
CASSYSFSRADTQYF
>TRBV3-1|many|TRBJ2-5
CASSQTGKGTQYF
>TRBV30|-|TRBJ1-2
CAWTWSPVDGYTF
>TRBV15|many|TRBJ2-5
CATSRDRGIETQYF
>TRBV5-5|-|TRBJ1-2
CASGEGVDYGYTF
>TRBV2|many|TRBJ1-5
CASRGQGASNQPQHF
>TRBV27|-|TRBJ2-6
CASSLVAGGPSGANVLTF
>TRBV2|-|TRBJ2-5
CASSRRDRGVETQYF
>TRBV19|-|TRBJ1-3
CASSRGTAGNTIYF
>TRBV28|many|TRBJ2-5
CASSKKRETQYF
>TRBV7-3|many|TRBJ2-3
CASSSAESPDTQYF
>TRBV6-1|-|TRBJ2-7
CASSPLGLTGAKYGQYF
>TRBV6-5|many|TRBJ2-1
CASSYGREGRPEQFF
>TRBV28|-|TRBJ2-7
CASQTMASSYEQYF
>TRBV11-3|-|TRBJ2-7
CASSVIGGEQYF
>TRBV20-1|-|TRBJ2-2
CSARDSGGANTGELFF
>TRBV11-3|-|TRBJ2-7
CASSLRAEDYEQYF
>TRBV6-1|few|TRBJ2-7
CASSEGRYEQYF
>TRBV7-3|many|TRBJ1-2
CASSSSGTGWGYTF
>TRBV24-1|many|TRBJ2-7
CASGTYDEQYF
>TRBV11-2|many|TRBJ2-3
CASSSVPSWDTQYF
>TRBV5-1|-|TRBJ2-4
CASSLAMGPKRGGNIQYF
>TRBV30|-|TRBJ1-1
CAWANTVLGTEAFF
>TRBV18|-|TRBJ2-1
CASSPSNYEQFF
>TRBV29-1|-|TRBJ1-5
CSVEHGRDQPQHF
>TRBV2|many|TRBJ2-7
CASRAGTGGPEQYF
>TRBV11-3|-|TRBJ1-3
CASSLAPGWRNTIYF
>TRBV12-3/TRBV12-4|-|TRBJ1-5
CASSLNRGFSNQPQHF
>TRBV5-1|many|TRBJ2-7
CASSLGPGQHEQYF
>TRBV28|few|TRBJ1-2
CASSLRRADYGYTF
>TRBV12-3/TRBV12-4|many|TRBJ2-3
CASRGTDTQYF
>TRBV20-1|many|TRBJ2-5
CSAPLRSGKETQYF
>TRBV25-1|many|TRBJ2-7
CASSPSGQGFNEQYF
>TRBV27|many|TRBJ1-2
CASSLDRANYGYTF
>TRBV5-5|many|TRBJ1-4
CASSTGRRVEKLFF
>TRBV7-6|-|TRBJ2-3
CASSVGLAGGTDTQYF
>TRBV5-4|few|TRBJ2-1
CASSYQTSSYNEQFF
>TRBV7-3|-|TRBJ2-5
CASSKDAGGGETQYF
>TRBV9|few|TRBJ1-1
CASSAGQVYMNTEAFF
>TRBV20-1|many|TRBJ2-6
CSARNPSGANVLTF
>TRBV10-1|many|TRBJ1-1
CASSENQGMGAFF